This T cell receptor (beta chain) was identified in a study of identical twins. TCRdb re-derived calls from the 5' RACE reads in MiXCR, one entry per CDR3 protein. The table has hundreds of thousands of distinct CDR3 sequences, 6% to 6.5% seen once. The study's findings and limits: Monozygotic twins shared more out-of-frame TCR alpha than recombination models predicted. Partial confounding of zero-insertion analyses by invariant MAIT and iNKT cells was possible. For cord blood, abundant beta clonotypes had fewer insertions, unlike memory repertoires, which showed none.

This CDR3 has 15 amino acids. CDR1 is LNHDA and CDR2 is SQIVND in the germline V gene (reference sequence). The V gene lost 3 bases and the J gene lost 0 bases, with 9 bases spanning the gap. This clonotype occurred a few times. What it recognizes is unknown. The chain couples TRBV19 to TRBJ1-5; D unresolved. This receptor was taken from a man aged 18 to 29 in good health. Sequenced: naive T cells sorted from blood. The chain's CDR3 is CASSIRRSSNQPQHF. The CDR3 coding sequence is TGTGCCAGTAGTATCAGGCGGAGTAGCAATCAGCCCCAGCATTTT.